These T cell receptor beta chains were read from a single sample in a study of T cells in Graves' hyperthyroidism and ophthalmopathy. Via MiXCR, TCRdb re-called the multiplex PCR reads, giving one row per CDR3 protein. The data show some 270,000 distinct CDR3 sequences, about 25% seen once. The sequencing input was blood. These receptors were collected from a woman aged 40 to 50 with Graves' ophthalmopathy. CDR3s include the opening cysteine and the closing phenylalanine or tryptophan. The order of the fields is J gene, V gene, D gene, clone size, CDR3 protein, CDR3 DNA. D genes are given only for firm matches. Part of the rows lack a size; the others show once, few, many or a class for expanded clones.

j_gene: TRBJ2-2; v_gene: TRBV28; d_gene: NA; abundance: many; CDR3aa: CASSFRPPNTGELFF; CDR3nt: TGTGCCAGCAGTTTTAGGCCACCGAACACCGGGGAGCTGTTTTTT
j_gene: TRBJ1-6; v_gene: TRBV28; d_gene: NA; abundance: NA; CDR3aa: CASSSSNSPLHF; CDR3nt: TGTGCCAGCAGTTCATCCAATTCACCCCTCCACTTT
j_gene: TRBJ2-2; v_gene: TRBV6-1; d_gene: TRBD1; abundance: many; CDR3aa: CASSGDRGAGELFF; CDR3nt: TGTGCCAGCAGTGGGGACAGGGGAGCCGGGGAGCTGTTTTTT
j_gene: TRBJ2-7; v_gene: TRBV20-1; d_gene: TRBD2; abundance: many; CDR3aa: CSPRDGGKVGYEQYF; CDR3nt: TGCAGCCCGAGAGACGGGGGGAAGGTGGGGTACGAGCAGTACTTC
j_gene: TRBJ2-5; v_gene: TRBV24-1; d_gene: TRBD1; abundance: NA; CDR3aa: CATSDPGTGSETQYF; CDR3nt: TGTGCCACCAGTGACCCCGGGACAGGGAGTGAGACCCAGTACTTC
j_gene: TRBJ1-2; v_gene: TRBV20-1; d_gene: NA; abundance: NA; CDR3aa: CSAPQGFDGYTF; CDR3nt: TGCAGTGCTCCTCAGGGTTTCGATGGCTACACCTTC
j_gene: TRBJ2-7; v_gene: TRBV10-3; d_gene: NA; abundance: many; CDR3aa: CAISGGRTTYEQYF; CDR3nt: TGTGCCATCAGTGGCGGCAGGACCACCTACGAGCAGTACTTC
j_gene: TRBJ2-5; v_gene: TRBV11-1; d_gene: NA; abundance: many; CDR3aa: CASSLVLAWVGSEETQYF; CDR3nt: TGTGCCAGCAGCTTAGTGCTAGCATGGGTGGGGAGTGAAGAGACCCAGTACTTC
j_gene: TRBJ2-2; v_gene: TRBV20-1; d_gene: TRBD2; abundance: few; CDR3aa: CSASVLGLAGAGGPTGTGELFF; CDR3nt: TGCAGTGCTTCTGTTCTGGGACTAGCGGGAGCTGGGGGCCCCACAGGGACCGGGGAGCTGTTTTTT
j_gene: TRBJ1-1; v_gene: TRBV6-5; d_gene: NA; abundance: NA; CDR3aa: CASIGAGVNTEAFF; CDR3nt: TGTGCCAGCATAGGCGCAGGGGTGAACACTGAAGCTTTCTTT
j_gene: TRBJ1-5; v_gene: TRBV6-5; d_gene: NA; abundance: NA; CDR3aa: CASSLPNDRNQPQHF; CDR3nt: TGTGCCAGCAGCTTACCGAACGACAGGAATCAGCCCCAGCATTTT
j_gene: TRBJ1-1; v_gene: TRBV19; d_gene: TRBD1; abundance: many; CDR3aa: CASMRTGGNTEAFF; CDR3nt: TGTGCCAGTATGAGGACAGGGGGAAACACTGAAGCTTTCTTT
j_gene: TRBJ2-2; v_gene: TRBV10-3; d_gene: TRBD2; abundance: many; CDR3aa: CAISESRTSGSTGELFF; CDR3nt: TGTGCCATCAGTGAGTCCCGGACTAGCGGGAGCACCGGGGAGCTGTTTTTT
j_gene: TRBJ1-5; v_gene: TRBV6-1; d_gene: NA; abundance: NA; CDR3aa: CASSEAFDTYSNQPQHF; CDR3nt: TGTGCCAGCAGTGAAGCTTTCGACACTTATAGCAATCAGCCCCAGCATTTT
j_gene: TRBJ1-1; v_gene: TRBV12-3/TRBV12-4; d_gene: TRBD1; abundance: many; CDR3aa: CASSPATGVTEAFF; CDR3nt: TGTGCCAGCAGTCCCGCGACAGGGGTTACTGAAGCTTTCTTT
j_gene: TRBJ1-3; v_gene: TRBV6-2/TRBV6-3; d_gene: NA; abundance: once; CDR3aa: CASSPPLGVAGHQGNTIYF; CDR3nt: TGTGCCAGCAGTCCCCCGCTGGGCGTGGCGGGACACCAGGGGAACACCATATATTTT
j_gene: TRBJ2-4; v_gene: TRBV11-2; d_gene: NA; abundance: many; CDR3aa: CASSSNYALAKNIQYF; CDR3nt: TGTGCCAGCAGCTCCAACTATGCCCTAGCCAAAAACATTCAGTACTTC
j_gene: TRBJ2-7; v_gene: TRBV28; d_gene: TRBD2; abundance: many; CDR3aa: CASSGLAGTRTYEQYF; CDR3nt: TGTGCCAGCAGCGGACTAGCGGGAACCCGAACCTACGAGCAGTACTTC
j_gene: TRBJ2-6; v_gene: TRBV19; d_gene: TRBD1; abundance: many; CDR3aa: CASSTTGTGSSGANVLTF; CDR3nt: TGTGCCAGTAGTACTACCGGGACAGGGTCATCGGGGGCCAACGTCCTGACTTTC
j_gene: TRBJ2-7; v_gene: TRBV5-1; d_gene: NA; abundance: NA; CDR3aa: CASSPAGDTYEQYF; CDR3nt: TGCGCCAGCAGCCCGGCTGGGGACACCTACGAGCAGTACTTC
j_gene: TRBJ2-7; v_gene: TRBV28; d_gene: TRBD1; abundance: many; CDR3aa: CASSGQGSLYEQYF; CDR3nt: TGTGCCAGCAGTGGACAGGGGTCGCTCTACGAGCAGTACTTC
j_gene: TRBJ1-1; v_gene: TRBV5-1; d_gene: TRBD1; abundance: many; CDR3aa: CASSFTGGGNTEAFF; CDR3nt: TGCGCCAGCAGCTTTACAGGGGGCGGGAACACTGAAGCTTTCTTT
j_gene: TRBJ2-7; v_gene: TRBV7-2; d_gene: NA; abundance: many; CDR3aa: CASSADSYSYEQYF; CDR3nt: TGTGCCAGCAGCGCGGACTCTTACTCCTACGAGCAGTACTTC
j_gene: TRBJ2-7; v_gene: TRBV20-1; d_gene: NA; abundance: many; CDR3aa: CSAITGYSYEQYF; CDR3nt: TGCAGTGCTATAACAGGCTACTCCTACGAGCAGTACTTC
j_gene: TRBJ2-7; v_gene: TRBV7-2; d_gene: NA; abundance: many; CDR3aa: CASSLAESGPCHEQYF; CDR3nt: TGTGCCAGCAGCTTAGCTGAGTCGGGACCTTGTCACGAGCAGTACTTC
j_gene: TRBJ1-1; v_gene: TRBV28; d_gene: NA; abundance: many; CDR3aa: CASTQGQNTEAFF; CDR3nt: TGTGCCAGCACCCAGGGACAGAACACTGAAGCTTTCTTT
j_gene: TRBJ2-7; v_gene: TRBV28; d_gene: NA; abundance: many; CDR3aa: CASSSAPPYEQYF; CDR3nt: TGTGCCAGCAGTTCAGCTCCTCCGTACGAGCAGTACTTC
j_gene: TRBJ2-5; v_gene: TRBV7-9; d_gene: NA; abundance: NA; CDR3aa: CASSPATGYETQYF; CDR3nt: TGTGCCAGCAGCCCGGCGACAGGTTATGAGACCCAGTACTTC
j_gene: TRBJ2-7; v_gene: TRBV7-9; d_gene: NA; abundance: many; CDR3aa: CASSSGLFDYEQYF; CDR3nt: TGTGCCAGCAGCTCGGGACTCTTCGACTACGAGCAGTACTTC
j_gene: TRBJ2-5; v_gene: TRBV4-1; d_gene: TRBD1; abundance: many; CDR3aa: CASSQDEGSGGLRETQYF; CDR3nt: TGCGCCAGCAGCCAAGACGAGGGGTCAGGGGGCCTTCGGGAGACCCAGTACTTC
j_gene: TRBJ2-7; v_gene: TRBV12-3/TRBV12-4; d_gene: NA; abundance: many; CDR3aa: CASSQGASVSYEQYF; CDR3nt: TGTGCCAGCAGTCAAGGGGCTAGCGTCTCCTACGAGCAGTACTTC
j_gene: TRBJ2-2; v_gene: TRBV25-1; d_gene: NA; abundance: many; CDR3aa: CASSRLENTGELFF; CDR3nt: TGTGCCAGCAGTCGGTTGGAGAACACCGGGGAGCTGTTTTTT